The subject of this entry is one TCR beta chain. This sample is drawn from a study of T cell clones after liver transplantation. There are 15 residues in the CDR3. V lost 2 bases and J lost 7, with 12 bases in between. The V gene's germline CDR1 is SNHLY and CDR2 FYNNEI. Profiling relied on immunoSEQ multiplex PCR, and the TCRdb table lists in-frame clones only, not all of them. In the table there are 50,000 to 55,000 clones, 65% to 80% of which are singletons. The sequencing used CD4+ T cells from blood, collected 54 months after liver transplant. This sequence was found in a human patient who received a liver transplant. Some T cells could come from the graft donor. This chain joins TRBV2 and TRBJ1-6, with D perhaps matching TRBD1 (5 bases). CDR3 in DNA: TGTGCCAGCAGTGAAATGGGGGACCGCAATTCACCCCTCCACTTT. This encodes CASSEMGDRNSPLHF.